The rows below give T cell receptor beta chains drawn from one sample of a study of T cells after yellow fever vaccination. TCRdb processed the 5' RACE reads anew with MiXCR; each CDR3 protein has one entry. The profile covers approximately 180,000 distinct CDR3 sequences, with roughly 6.2% appearing a single time and about 2.8% taken by the ten largest. The sample consisted of CD4+ T cells sorted from PBMCs, taken on the day of the first yellow fever vaccination. The receptors were sampled from a man between 18 and 35 years old who received the YFV17D yellow fever vaccine. Each CDR3 is given with its conserved first and last residue.

V	J	CDR3
TRBV20-1	TRBJ2-5	CSAHEATTGQETQYF
TRBV3-1	TRBJ1-3	CASSQEGGINTIYF
TRBV9	TRBJ1-3	CASSVDAIHTIYF
TRBV11-3	TRBJ1-1	CASSATPLNTEAFF
TRBV6-5	TRBJ1-5	CASSLRQLHQPQHF
TRBV6-4	TRBJ2-1	CASSDRAGFDNEQFF
TRBV5-1	TRBJ2-1	CASSLALAEYNEQFF
TRBV5-1	TRBJ2-2	CASSAETPNTGELFF
TRBV7-2	TRBJ2-5	CASSLGRWQETQYF
TRBV2	TRBJ2-1	CASSVDGAAYNEQFF
TRBV20-1	TRBJ2-3	CSASGGWKDTQYF
TRBV4-1	TRBJ2-5	CASSQLDPKTQYF
TRBV5-5	TRBJ2-5	CASSSWGGAQETQYF
TRBV18	TRBJ2-1	CASSPPGAASRPYNEQFF
TRBV20-1	TRBJ2-2	CSASSLAGGPGELFF